This T cell receptor (beta chain) was captured in a study of identical twins. Overall study findings and caveats: Models underestimated how often monozygotic twins shared out-of-frame TCR alpha.

Details on this clonotype: The antigen remains unidentified.

Trimming left V 1 base short and J 9 bases short, with 13 bases between. Germline CDR1 SGHTA, CDR2 FQGNSA. This CDR3 has 15 residues. MiXCR, run by TCRdb on the 5' RACE reads, gives a single entry per CDR3 protein. The data hold fewer than 900,000 distinct CDR3 sequences, with roughly 20% observed a single time. The sample was also linked to a second study, of T cells expressing NK-cell markers.

The chain joins TRBV7-2 to TRBJ1-6; D gene ambiguous. This TCR was recovered from a young woman in good health. The sample consisted of PBMCs. The CDR3: CASSLGVEATSPLHF. DNA of the CDR3: TGTGCCAGCAGCTTAGGGGTCGAGGCGACTTCACCCCTCCACTTT.